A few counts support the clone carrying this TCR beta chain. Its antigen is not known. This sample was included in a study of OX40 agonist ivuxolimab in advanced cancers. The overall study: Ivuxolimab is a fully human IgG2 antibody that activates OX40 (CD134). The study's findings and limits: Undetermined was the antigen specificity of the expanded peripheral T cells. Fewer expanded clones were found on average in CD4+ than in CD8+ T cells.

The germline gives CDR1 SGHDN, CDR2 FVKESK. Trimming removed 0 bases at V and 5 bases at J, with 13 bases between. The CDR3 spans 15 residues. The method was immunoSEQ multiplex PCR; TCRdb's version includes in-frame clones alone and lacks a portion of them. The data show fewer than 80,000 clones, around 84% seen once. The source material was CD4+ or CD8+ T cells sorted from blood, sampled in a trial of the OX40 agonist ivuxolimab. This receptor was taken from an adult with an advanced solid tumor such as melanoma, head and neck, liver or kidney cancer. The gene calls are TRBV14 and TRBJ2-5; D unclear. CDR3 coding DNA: TGTGCCAGCAGCCAAGAAGGCCGTAGAGGCGAGACCCAGTACTTC. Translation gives CASSQEGRRGETQYF.